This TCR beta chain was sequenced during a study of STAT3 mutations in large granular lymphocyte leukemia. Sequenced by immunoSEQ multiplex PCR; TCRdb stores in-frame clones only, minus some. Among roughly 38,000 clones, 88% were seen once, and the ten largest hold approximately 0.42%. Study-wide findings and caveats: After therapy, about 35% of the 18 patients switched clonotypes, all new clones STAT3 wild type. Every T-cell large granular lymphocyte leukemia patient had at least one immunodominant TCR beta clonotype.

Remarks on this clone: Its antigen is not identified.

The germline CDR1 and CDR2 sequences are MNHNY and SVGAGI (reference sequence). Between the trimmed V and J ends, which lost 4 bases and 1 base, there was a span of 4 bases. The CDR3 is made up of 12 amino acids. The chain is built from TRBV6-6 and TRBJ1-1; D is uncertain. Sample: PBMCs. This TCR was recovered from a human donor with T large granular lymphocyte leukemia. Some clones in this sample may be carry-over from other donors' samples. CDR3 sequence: CASSWENTEAFF. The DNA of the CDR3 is TGTGCCAGCAGTTGGGAGAACACTGAAGCTTTCTTT.